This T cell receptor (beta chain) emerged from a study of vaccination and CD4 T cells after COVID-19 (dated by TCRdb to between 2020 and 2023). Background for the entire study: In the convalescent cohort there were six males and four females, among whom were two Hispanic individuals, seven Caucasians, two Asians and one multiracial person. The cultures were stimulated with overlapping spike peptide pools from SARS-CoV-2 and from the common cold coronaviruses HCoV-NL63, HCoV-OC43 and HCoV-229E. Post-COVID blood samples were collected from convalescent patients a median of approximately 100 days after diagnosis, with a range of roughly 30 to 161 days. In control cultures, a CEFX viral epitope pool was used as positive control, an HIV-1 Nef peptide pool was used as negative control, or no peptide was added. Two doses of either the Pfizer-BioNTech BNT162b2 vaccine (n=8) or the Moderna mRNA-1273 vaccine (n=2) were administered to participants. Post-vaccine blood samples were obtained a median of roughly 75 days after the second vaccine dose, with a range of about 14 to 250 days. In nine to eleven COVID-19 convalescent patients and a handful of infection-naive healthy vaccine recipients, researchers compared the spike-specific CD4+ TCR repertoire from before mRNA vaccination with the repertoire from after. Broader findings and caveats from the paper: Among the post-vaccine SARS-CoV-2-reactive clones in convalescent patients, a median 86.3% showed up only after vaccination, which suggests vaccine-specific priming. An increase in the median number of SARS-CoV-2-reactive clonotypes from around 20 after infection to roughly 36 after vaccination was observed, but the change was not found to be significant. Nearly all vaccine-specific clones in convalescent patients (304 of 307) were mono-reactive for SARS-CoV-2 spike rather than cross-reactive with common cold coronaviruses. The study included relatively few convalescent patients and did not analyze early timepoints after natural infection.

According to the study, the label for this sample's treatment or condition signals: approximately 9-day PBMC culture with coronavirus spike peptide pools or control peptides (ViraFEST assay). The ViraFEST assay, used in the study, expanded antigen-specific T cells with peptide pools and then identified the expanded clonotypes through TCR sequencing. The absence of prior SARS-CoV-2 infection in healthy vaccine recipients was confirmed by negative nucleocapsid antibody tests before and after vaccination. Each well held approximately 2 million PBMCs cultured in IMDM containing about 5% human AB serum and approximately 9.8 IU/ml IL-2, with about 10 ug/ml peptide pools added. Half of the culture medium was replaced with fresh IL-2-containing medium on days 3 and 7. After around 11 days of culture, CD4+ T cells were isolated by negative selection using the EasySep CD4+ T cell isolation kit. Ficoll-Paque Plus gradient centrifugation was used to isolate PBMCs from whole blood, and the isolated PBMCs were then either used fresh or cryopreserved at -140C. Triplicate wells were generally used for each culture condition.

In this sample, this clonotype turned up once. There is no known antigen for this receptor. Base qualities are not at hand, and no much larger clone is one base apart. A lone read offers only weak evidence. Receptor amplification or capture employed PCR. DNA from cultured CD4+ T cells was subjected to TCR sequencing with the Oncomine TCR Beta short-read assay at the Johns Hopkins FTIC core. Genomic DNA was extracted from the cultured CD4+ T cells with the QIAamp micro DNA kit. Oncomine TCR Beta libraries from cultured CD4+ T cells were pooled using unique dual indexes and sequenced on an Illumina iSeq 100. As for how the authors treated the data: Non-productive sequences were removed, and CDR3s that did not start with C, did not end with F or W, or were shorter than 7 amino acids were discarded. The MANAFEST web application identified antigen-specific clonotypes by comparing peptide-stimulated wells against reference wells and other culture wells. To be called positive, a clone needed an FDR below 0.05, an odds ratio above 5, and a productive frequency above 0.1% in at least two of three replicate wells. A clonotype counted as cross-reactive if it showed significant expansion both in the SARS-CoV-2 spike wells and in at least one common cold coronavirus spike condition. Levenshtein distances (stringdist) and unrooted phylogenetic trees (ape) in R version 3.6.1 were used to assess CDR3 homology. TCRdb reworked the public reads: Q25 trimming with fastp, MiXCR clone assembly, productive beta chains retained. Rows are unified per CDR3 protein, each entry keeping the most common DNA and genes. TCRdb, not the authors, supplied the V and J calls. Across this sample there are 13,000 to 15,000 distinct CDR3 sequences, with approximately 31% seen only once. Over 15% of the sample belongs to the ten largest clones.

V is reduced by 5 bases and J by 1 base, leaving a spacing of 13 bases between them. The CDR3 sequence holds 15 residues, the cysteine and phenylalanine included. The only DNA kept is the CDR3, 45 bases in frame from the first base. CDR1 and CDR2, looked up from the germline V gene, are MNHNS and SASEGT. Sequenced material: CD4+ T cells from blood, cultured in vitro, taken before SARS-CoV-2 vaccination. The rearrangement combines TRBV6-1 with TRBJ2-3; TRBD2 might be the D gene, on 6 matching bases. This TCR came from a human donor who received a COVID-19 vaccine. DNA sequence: TGTGCCAGCAGTCAGCGGCGCGGGGGCACAGATACGCAGTATTTT. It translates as CASSQRRGGTDTQYF.